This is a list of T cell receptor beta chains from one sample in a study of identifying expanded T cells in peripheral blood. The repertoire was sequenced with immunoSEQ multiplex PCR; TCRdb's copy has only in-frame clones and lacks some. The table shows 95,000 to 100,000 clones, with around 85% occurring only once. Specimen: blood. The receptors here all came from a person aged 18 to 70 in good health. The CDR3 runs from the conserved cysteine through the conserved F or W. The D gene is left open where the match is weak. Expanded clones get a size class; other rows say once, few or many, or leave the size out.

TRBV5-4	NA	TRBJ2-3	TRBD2	TGTGCCAGCAGCTTGGCCGGGGGGGCCGGGGATACGCAGTATTTT	CASSLAGGAGDTQYF
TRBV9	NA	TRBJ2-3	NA	TGTGCCAGCAGCGTAGAGGGGGGGAGCACAGATACGCAGTATTTT	CASSVEGGSTDTQYF
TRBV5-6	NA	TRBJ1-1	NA	TGTGCCAGCAGCTTGGGGGGCTGGACTGAAGCTTTCTTT	CASSLGGWTEAFF
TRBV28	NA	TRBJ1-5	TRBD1	TGTGCCAGCACCACGACAGGGATAGGTAGACAGCCCCAGCATTTT	CASTTTGIGRQPQHF
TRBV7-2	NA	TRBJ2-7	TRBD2	TGTGCCAGCAGCAGAACTAGCGAAACTAACGAGCAGTACTTC	CASSRTSETNEQYF
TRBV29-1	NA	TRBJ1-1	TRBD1	TGCAGCGCATGGGACAGCCCGAACACTGAAGCTTTCTTT	CSAWDSPNTEAFF
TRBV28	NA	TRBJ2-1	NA	TGTGCCAGCAGCCGGACCAATGAGCAGTTCTTC	CASSRTNEQFF
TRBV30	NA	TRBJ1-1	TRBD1	TGTGCCTGGGCAGGGGGGACTGAAGCTTTCTTT	CAWAGGTEAFF
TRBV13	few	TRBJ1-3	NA	TGTGCCAGCAGCTTACCGGGGGCGGGAAACACCATATATTTT	CASSLPGAGNTIYF
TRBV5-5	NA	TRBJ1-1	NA	TGTGCCAGCAGTTGGGGGCAGTTCACTGAAGCTTTCTTT	CASSWGQFTEAFF
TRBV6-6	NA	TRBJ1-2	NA	TGTGCCAGCAGTGACATCAAAGGAGGCTACACCTTC	CASSDIKGGYTF